This entry features one T cell receptor (beta chain) sequence. This clone was seen only once. Its antigen target is currently unknown. No base-level quality is on record; no much larger clone is a single base apart. The library was produced with the immunoSEQ multiplex PCR assay. In TCRdb, the immuneACCESS table is reduced to in-frame sequences with V and J assigned. These tables do not hold every clone; where another copy was compared, an unresolved V gene accounts for under half, and the others remain unexplained. The table for this sample lists around 250,000 clones; about four fifths of them were counted only once. The ten most abundant clones make up approximately 12% of the sample. This sample is part of a study of control samples from healthy donors and cancer patients (dated by TCRdb to the early 2020s). From a lookup of the germline V gene (reference sequence), CDR1 and CDR2 are LNHDA and SQIVND. V and J lose 7 bases and 12 bases, and a span of 24 bases separates them. The CDR3 has 14 amino acids, counting the end cysteine and phenylalanine. Of the read, only the CDR3 DNA is kept; its 42 bases are in frame from base 1.

The chain was built from TRBV19 and TRBJ1-1; a tentative D call is TRBD1 (6 bases match). The sample was PBMCs. The receptor's source is an older woman with lung cancer. The nucleotide sequence reads as follows: TGTGCCAGTACAATTCTTGGGGGGGCCCTGGCACCTTTCTTT. Translated, this is CASTILGGALAPFF.